Listed here are 22 T cell receptor beta chains from one sample, sequenced in a study of regulatory T cells in long-lasting Graves disease. The time point is: newly diagnosed GD, antithyroid drugs for less than 3 months. There was RNA extracted from PBMCs, and the TCR library was made from it. The authors built TCR beta libraries using iRepertoire HTBI primers and Arm-PCR of CDR3 regions. TCRdb analysed the multiplex PCR reads with MiXCR anew, one entry per CDR3 protein. The table lists 500,000 to 700,000 distinct CDR3 sequences, approximately 15% of them singletons, with more than 15% in the top ten. This sample was also put to use in a study of T cells in Graves' hyperthyroidism and ophthalmopathy.

The source was peripheral blood mononuclear cells (PBMCs), collected at new diagnosis, from a patient treated with antithyroid drugs. These TCRs come from a woman aged 25 to 45 with Graves disease.

V is TRBV7-9 and J is TRBJ2-7, with D perhaps TRBD1 or TRBD2 (5 bases each). Germline CDR1 is SEHNR and CDR2 is FQNEAQ (reference sequence). The CDR3 is made up of 14 amino acids. The V end lost 3 bases, the J end lost 3 bases, and 12 bases lay between the germline ends. The chain's CDR3 is CASSFRGNYYEQYF. CDR3 coding DNA: TGTGCCAGCAGCTTCCGGGGCAACTACTACGAGCAGTACTTC. The whole variable domain, remainder taken from reference TRBV7-9 and TRBJ2-7, is DTGVSQNPRHKITKRGQNVTFRCDPISEHNRLYWYRQTLGQGPEFLTYFQNEAQLEKSRLLSDRFSAERPKGSFSTLEIQRTEQGDSAMYLCASSFRGNYYEQYFGPGTRLTVT.

This clonotype has more than one count but fewer than ten. The gene calls are TRBV6-2 or TRBV6-3 and TRBJ1-4; the D gene is possibly TRBD1 (6 bases). In germline, CDR1 is MNHEY, CDR2 SVGEGT. V lost 5 bases, J lost 8 bases, and 24 bases lay in between. This CDR3 contains 17 residues. CDR3 coding DNA: TGTGCCAGCAGTGAAAGGGGGGACATGTGGCGTTCGGAAAAACTGTTTTTT. It translates to CASSERGDMWRSEKLFF.

This clonotype was counted at least ten times. V usage is TRBV6-1 and J usage is TRBJ1-1; TRBD1 matches 8 bases. Germline V gene lookup returns CDR1 MNHNS and CDR2 SASEGT. V was pared by 10 bases and J by 5 bases, with 9 bases of the junction left unmatched. The CDR3 covers 13 residues. The CDR3 DNA follows: TGTGCCACCCGACAGGGGTCTGGTACTGAAGCTTTCTTT. It yields the protein CATRQGSGTEAFF.

V usage is TRBV6-5 and J usage is TRBJ1-2, with no clear D. V lost 0 bases, J lost 7 bases, and 9 bases lay in between. Germline V gene data show CDR1 as MNHEY and CDR2 as SVGAGI. This CDR3 contains 13 residues. CDR3: CASSYSGLGGYTF. The CDR3 DNA reads TGTGCCAGCAGTTACTCGGGGTTAGGTGGCTACACCTTC.

This clonotype was counted ten times or more. This rearrangement joins TRBV6-1 to TRBJ2-1; the match to TRBD1 covers 10 bases. Unmatched junction bases numbered 11, after V lost 5 bases and J lost 7 bases. The CDR3 consists of 16 residues. Germline V lookup: CDR1 MNHNS, CDR2 SASEGT. The CDR3 sequence is CASSPTGTGVRNEQFF. The CDR3 bases are TGTGCCAGCAGTCCTACCGGGACAGGGGTACGAAATGAGCAGTTCTTC.

This clonotype was seen repeatedly, ten times or more. The rearrangement links TRBV27 to TRBJ1-6; unclear D gene. The CDR3 extends over 15 amino acids. The germline V gene encodes CDR1 MNHEY and CDR2 SMNVEV (reference sequence). V dropped 2 bases and J dropped 7 bases, with 12 bases sitting between them. CDR3 coding DNA: TGTGCCAGCAGTTTAGCCAGGACCAAGAATTCACCCCTCCACTTT. It is translated as CASSLARTKNSPLHF.

The gene calls are TRBV20-1 and TRBJ1-4; D uncertain. CDR3 size: 13 residues. Trimming removed 0 bases from V and 7 bases from J, with 9 bases in between. Germline-derived CDR1 and CDR2 are DFQATT and SNEGSKA (reference sequence). The CDR3 DNA sequence: TGCAGTGCTAGAGATCGGACGGTTGAAAAACTGTTTTTT. As protein: CSARDRTVEKLFF.

Ten or more counts support this clonotype. The J gene is TRBJ2-5, the V gene TRBV7-9; D not certain. With 5 bases removed from V and 5 bases from J, the gap between germline ends came to 15 bases. CDR1 SEHNR and CDR2 FQNEAQ come from the germline V gene (reference sequence). The CDR3 contains 14 residues. CDR3 protein: CASSPAAIGETQYF. CDR3 coding DNA: TGTGCCAGCAGCCCCGCCGCAATTGGGGAGACCCAGTACTTC.

Comments on this clonotype: A read error is possible here, since a much larger clone lies one base away. The chain joins TRBV24-1 to TRBJ2-2; D unclear. Trimming took off 4 bases at V and 3 bases at J, with 2 bases between the two ends. This CDR3 region has 12 residues. The V gene's germline CDR1 is KGHDR and CDR2 SFDVKD. The CDR3 nucleotides read TGTGCCACCAGTGAGTACACCGGGGAGCTGTTTTTT. It codes for CATSEYTGELFF.

This clonotype was seen many times. The V gene is TRBV6-2 or TRBV6-3, the J gene TRBJ1-1; no clear D. Trimming removed 3 bases at V and 0 bases at J, with 5 bases between. The CDR3 contains 13 residues. The V gene's germline CDR1 is MNHEY and CDR2 SVGEGT. CDR3 loop: CASSYRVNTEAFF. The CDR3 DNA reads TGTGCCAGCAGTTATCGAGTGAACACTGAAGCTTTCTTT.

Only one count was recorded for this clonotype. The rearrangement links TRBV28 to TRBJ1-5; 9 bases are shared with TRBD1. V was clipped by 5 bases and J by 6 bases; unmatched bases: 8. The CDR3 covers 15 residues. Germline CDR1 reads MDHEN; CDR2 reads SYDVKM. In DNA form, the CDR3 reads TGTGCCAGCAGTGGGAACAGGGGGCGCGGTCAGCCCCAGCATTTT. Encoded protein: CASSGNRGRGQPQHF.

This clonotype was detected a few times. This sequence joins TRBV18 and TRBJ2-7, with a tentative D call TRBD1 (6 bases). Germline values: CDR1 KGHSH, CDR2 LQKENI. V was trimmed by 5 bases and J by 7 bases, leaving 18 bases between them. The CDR3 length is 14 residues. CDR3 sequence: CASSEVMGAGEQYF. CDR3 sequence (DNA): TGTGCCAGCTCAGAGGTGATGGGGGCAGGTGAGCAGTACTTC.

The chain carries TRBV28 and TRBJ2-7; D is possibly TRBD1 (6 bases). The V end lost 3 bases, the J end lost 2 bases, and 11 bases lay between the germline ends. The germline CDR1 and CDR2 sequences are MDHEN and SYDVKM. The CDR3 covers 14 residues. For the CDR3, the DNA is TGTGCCAGCAGTTTTGGGGGCGTCCCCTACGAGCAGTACTTC. This sequence encodes CASSFGGVPYEQYF.

This chain uses TRBV5-1 with TRBJ1-6; the match to TRBD1 covers 8 bases. V shed 5 bases and J 9 bases; nucleotides not matched to a gene: 10. This CDR3 is 15 amino acids long. The germline V gene has CDR1 SGHRS and CDR2 YFSETQ. CDR3 amino acids: CASRSGDRGGSPLHF. The CDR3 region has the DNA TGCGCCAGCAGGAGCGGAGACAGGGGTGGTTCACCCCTCCACTTT.

This chain links TRBV24-1 with TRBJ1-2; the match to TRBD1 covers 7 bases. The J segment lost 7 bases and the V segment lost 0 bases, leaving 10 bases of the junction unmatched. This CDR3 is 16 amino acids long. Germline CDR1 reads KGHDR; CDR2 reads SFDVKD. CDR3 sequence: CATSDLRRQGVGGYTF. The CDR3 DNA sequence: TGTGCCACCAGTGATTTGCGGAGGCAGGGGGTAGGTGGCTACACCTTC.

The table lists this clonotype with a few counts. This CDR3 reads CASSLASTYEQYF. CDR3 DNA sequence: TGCGCCAGCAGCTTGGCTTCCACCTACGAGCAGTACTTC. The chain couples TRBV5-1 to TRBJ2-7, with no clear D. CDR1 and CDR2 (germline): SGHRS, YFSETQ. Trimming removed 0 bases from V and 2 bases from J, with 6 bases in between. The CDR3 covers 13 residues.

This clonotype was recorded many times. V gene TRBV30 combines with J gene TRBJ1-1; D unclear. The germline CDR1 and CDR2 sequences are GTSNPN and SVGIG (reference sequence). V dropped 1 base and J dropped 1 base, with 4 bases sitting between them. This CDR3 region has 12 residues. Here the CDR3 DNA reads TGTGCCTGGAGTGAGGGGAACACTGAAGCTTTCTTT. Its translation: CAWSEGNTEAFF.

The gene calls are TRBV6-1 and TRBJ1-1; 7 bases are shared with TRBD1. The junction had 7 bases not matched to a gene; V was cut back by 7 bases and J by 5 bases. Germline CDR1 reads MNHNS; CDR2 reads SASEGT. CDR3 length: 13 residues. This CDR3 is CASNHRGWTEAFF. As DNA, the CDR3 is TGTGCCAGCAATCACAGGGGATGGACTGAAGCTTTCTTT.

This clonotype was seen ten or more times. This chain connects TRBV10-3 to TRBJ2-7, with D possibly matching TRBD2 (5 bases). Germline loops: CDR1 ENHRY, CDR2 SYGVKD. Trimming took off 3 bases at V and 0 bases at J, with 6 bases between the two ends. This CDR3 is built from 13 residues. The CDR3 nucleotides are TGTGCCATCAGTGATACTAGCTCCTACGAGCAGTACTTC. It encodes CAISDTSSYEQYF.

Comment on this clonotype: A much larger clonotype is one base distant, so this may be a read error. V gene TRBV6-1 combines with J gene TRBJ1-2; D remains unclear. The V gene lost 10 bases and the J gene lost 4 bases, with 16 bases spanning the gap. Germline V gives CDR1 MNHNS, CDR2 SASEGT. The CDR3 extends over 13 amino acids. The CDR3, as DNA: TGTGCCACCGCGGCGGGGAGCCTCTATGGCTACACCTTC. Translated: CATAAGSLYGYTF.

CDR3 loop: CASSLVRPNSPLHF. Here the CDR3 DNA reads TGTGCCAGCAGCTTAGTCAGGCCTAATTCACCCCTCCACTTT. This rearrangement joins TRBV7-9 to TRBJ1-6; D uncertain. V shed 1 base and J shed 6 bases, with 7 bases lying between them. This CDR3 contains 14 residues. The germline gives CDR1 SEHNR, CDR2 FQNEAQ (reference sequence).

The chain couples TRBV3-1 to TRBJ1-6; perhaps TRBD1 as D (5 bases). The germline V and J ends were trimmed by 3 bases and 1 base, with 10 bases remaining between them. Germline CDR1 LGHDT, CDR2 YNNKEL (reference sequence). This CDR3 is 16 amino acids long. The CDR3 spells CASSHSRQSYNSPLHF. The CDR3 coding sequence is TGTGCCAGCAGCCACTCTCGACAGTCCTATAATTCACCCCTCCACTTT.